Detailed here is one TCR beta chain. Random hexamers primed reverse transcription of about 0.45 to 1 ug RNA. MiXCR was run by TCRdb on the immunoSEQ multiplex PCR reads, yielding one entry per CDR3 protein. The sample holds over 300,000 distinct CDR3 sequences, roughly 94% seen once. CDR1 and CDR2 (germline): SGHAT, FQNNGV. This CDR3 is built from 15 residues. Trimming cost V 6 bases and J 4 bases, with 17 bases left between them. The entry originates in a study of CD8 T cells in Susac syndrome. TCR beta sequencing covered blood CD8+ and CD4+ T cells. The gene calls are TRBV11-2 and TRBJ2-3; D might be TRBD2 (6 bases). This receptor was taken from a human donor with multiple sclerosis. The source material was CD4+ T cells from PBMCs. DNA for the CDR3: TGTGCCAGCAGGGGGGGTTCTGGGTCGGCAGATACGCAGTATTTT. Protein: CASRGGSGSADTQYF. The full variable domain, its missing parts supplied by reference TRBV11-2 and TRBJ2-3, is EAGVAQSPRYKIIEKRQSVAFWCNPISGHATLYWYQQILGQGPKLLIQFQNNGVVDDSQLPKDRFSAERLKGVDSTLKIQPAKLEDSAVYLCASRGGSGSADTQYFGPGTRLTVL.